A single sample gave rise to the 19 T cell receptor beta chains below, sequenced in a study of cytomegalovirus exposure and HLA in healthy donors. Primers for the PCR totalled 60 Vbeta and 13 Jbeta. The table came from immunoSEQ multiplex PCR; TCRdb's copy has only in-frame clones and leaves some out. The table shows approximately 160,000 clones, with around 80% occurring only once. The sequenced sample consisted of PBMCs. These receptors all stem from a woman aged 45-65 years in good health and CMV-seropositive.

The rearrangement joins TRBV6-5 to TRBJ2-5, with D possibly TRBD2 on 5 matching bases. CDR3 length: 13 residues. Trimming stripped 1 base from V and 11 bases from J, with 14 bases between. CDR1 and CDR2 (germline): MNHEY, SVGAGI. CDR3 residues: CASSYFPRGEQYF. In DNA, the CDR3 is TGTGCCAGCAGTTACTTCCCCCGGGGAGAGCAGTACTTC.

The chain links TRBV5-5 to TRBJ1-6; 8 bases are shared with TRBD1. The V gene end was trimmed by 5 bases and the J gene end by 14 bases; junction bases not matched to a gene: 6. This CDR3 has 12 residues. The germline CDR1 and CDR2 sequences are SGHKS and YYEKEE (reference sequence). The CDR3 here is CASSPDRGTLHF. CDR3 DNA: TGTGCCAGCAGTCCAGACAGGGGCACCCTCCACTTT. The whole variable domain, filled in from reference TRBV5-5 and TRBJ1-6, reads DAGVTQSPTHLIKTRGQQVTLRCSPISGHKSVSWYQQVLGQGPQFIFQYYEKEERGRGNFPDRFSARQFPNYSSELNVNALLLGDSALYLCASSPDRGTLHFGNGTRLTVT.

The rearrangement joins TRBV7-9 to TRBJ2-1, with 7 bases lining up with TRBD1. Germline CDR1 and CDR2: SEHNR and FQNEAQ (reference sequence). The CDR3 extends over 15 amino acids. Trimming took 2 bases from V and 3 from J; bases not matched to a gene: 4. This CDR3 reads CASSLRQGYYNEQFF. In nucleotides, the CDR3 is TGTGCCAGCAGCTTACGACAGGGTTACTACAATGAGCAGTTCTTC.

The chain carries TRBV9 and TRBJ2-7; tentative D call: TRBD2 (5 bases). The CDR3 covers 15 residues. Germline values: CDR1 SGDLS, CDR2 YYNGEE. V lost 2 bases, J lost 2 bases, and 14 bases lay in between. The CDR3 DNA follows: TGTGCCAGCAGCGTCGAGGCTAGCAGAACCTACGAGCAGTACTTC. It specifies CASSVEASRTYEQYF.

The chain uses TRBV15 and TRBJ1-5; 8 bases are a match to TRBD1. Trimming cost V 6 bases and J 3 bases; bases outside gene matches: 4. The CDR3 contains 14 residues. The germline V gene encodes CDR1 LNHNV and CDR2 YYDKDF (reference sequence). The CDR3 region is CATSRTGYNQPQHF. As DNA, the CDR3 is TGTGCCACCAGTAGGACAGGGTACAATCAGCCCCAGCATTTT. The full variable domain, in which reference TRBV15 and TRBJ1-5 provide the parts outside the CDR3, is DAMVIQNPRYQVTQFGKPVTLSCSQTLNHNVMYWYQQKSSQAPKLLFHYYDKDFNNEADTPDNFQSRRPNTSFCFLDIRSPGLGDTAMYLCATSRTGYNQPQHFGDGTRLSIL.

This rearrangement joins TRBV15 to TRBJ2-7; tentatively, D is TRBD1 (5 bases). The germline CDR1 and CDR2 sequences are LNHNV and YYDKDF (reference sequence). The CDR3 covers 15 residues. V gave up 0 bases and J gave up 5 bases, with 14 bases separating them. The CDR3: CATSRDGARRHEQYF. CDR3 bases: TGTGCCACCAGCAGAGATGGGGCCCGTCGGCACGAGCAGTACTTC. Supplemented by reference TRBV15 and TRBJ2-7, the full variable domain reads DAMVIQNPRYQVTQFGKPVTLSCSQTLNHNVMYWYQQKSSQAPKLLFHYYDKDFNNEADTPDNFQSRRPNTSFCFLDIRSPGLGDTAMYLCATSRDGARRHEQYFGPGTRLTVT.

The genes are TRBV5-4 and TRBJ2-3; 7 bases agree with TRBD1. There are 16 residues in the CDR3. CDR1 is SGHNT, CDR2 YYREEE, per germline (reference sequence). V was pared by 3 bases and J by 0 bases, with 7 bases of the junction left unmatched. CDR3 amino acids: CASSWEQGSSTDTQYF. CDR3 coding DNA: TGTGCCAGCAGCTGGGAACAGGGGTCTAGCACAGATACGCAGTATTTT. The full variable domain, completed using reference TRBV5-4 and TRBJ2-3, is ETGVTQSPTHLIKTRGQQVTLRCSSQSGHNTVSWYQQALGQGPQFIFQYYREEENGRGNFPPRFSGLQFPNYSSELNVNALELDDSALYLCASSWEQGSSTDTQYFGPGTRLTVL.

The rearrangement links TRBV6-1 to TRBJ1-4; TRBD1 agrees at 7 bases. With V trimmed by 4 bases and J by 4 bases, 12 bases remained unmatched. Germline V CDR1 and CDR2: MNHNS, SASEGT. There are 17 residues in the CDR3. CDR3 loop: CASSGRTGGGGNEKLFF. CDR3 nucleotide sequence: TGTGCCAGCAGTGGAAGGACAGGAGGGGGTGGTAATGAAAAACTGTTTTTT.

The chain combines TRBV5-6 with TRBJ2-7; 8 positions match TRBD1. Trimming cost V 5 bases and J 2 bases; bases outside gene matches: 9. This CDR3 has 15 residues. In germline, CDR1 is SGHDT, CDR2 YYEEEE. CDR3 sequence (DNA): TGTGCCAGCAGGGGCGGGACAGGTTTCACCTACGAGCAGTACTTC. Translating it yields CASRGGTGFTYEQYF.

V gene TRBV19 combines with J gene TRBJ2-1; 7 nucleotides match TRBD1. Germline V gives CDR1 LNHDA, CDR2 SQIVND (reference sequence). Trimming at V came to 2 bases and at J to 6 bases, leaving 7 bases not matched to a gene. The CDR3 runs 15 residues. The DNA of the CDR3 is TGTGCCAGTAGTATAAAGGGGGCGGTTGGCAATGAGCAGTTCTTC. This codes for CASSIKGAVGNEQFF.

The rearrangement links TRBV4-1 to TRBJ1-4, with D unclear. Germline loops: CDR1 MGHRA, CDR2 YSYEKL. The CDR3 extends over 14 amino acids. Trimming pared 4 bases from V and 5 bases from J, leaving 11 bases between. CDR3 amino acids: CASSPVPGNEKLFF. CDR3 nucleotide sequence: TGCGCCAGCAGCCCCGTCCCGGGGAATGAAAAACTGTTTTTT.

This rearrangement joins TRBV15 to TRBJ2-5; 8 nucleotides line up with TRBD2. The length of the CDR3 is 15 residues. Germline trimming cut 5 bases from V and 5 bases from J; bases unmatched to any gene: 10. Germline CDR1 and CDR2: LNHNV and YYDKDF (reference sequence). The CDR3 region has the DNA TGTGCCACCAGCCCTCCCGGGGGGGGCATGGAGACCCAGTACTTC. Its protein product is CATSPPGGGMETQYF.

Only one count was recorded for this clone. The chain carries TRBV5-1 and TRBJ1-4, with TRBD1 identical over 7 bases. The CDR3 is 15 amino acids. Germline CDR1 is SGHRS and CDR2 is YFSETQ. J lost 5 bases, V lost 5 bases, and 9 bases had no gene match. CDR3 sequence (DNA): TGCGCCAGCAGAAGAGCCGGGGACAGCAATGAAAAACTGTTTTTT. It is translated as CASRRAGDSNEKLFF.

The gene calls are TRBV18 and TRBJ2-1, with TRBD2 matching over 8 bases. The germline V gene encodes CDR1 KGHSH and CDR2 LQKENI. Germline trimming cut 6 bases from V and 3 bases from J; bases unmatched to any gene: 7. The CDR3 has 15 amino acids. The CDR3 loop is CASSPRGALYNEQFF. The DNA for the CDR3 is TGTGCCAGCTCCCCGCGGGGGGCCCTCTACAATGAGCAGTTCTTC.

The V gene is TRBV14, the J gene TRBJ1-5; maybe TRBD1 (6 bases). Germline V gives CDR1 SGHDN, CDR2 FVKESK. The V end lost 2 bases, the J end lost 0 bases, and 17 bases lay between the germline ends. CDR3 length: 18 amino acids. CDR3 in amino acids: CASSQPHYRASSNQPQHF. The CDR3 nucleotides read TGTGCCAGCAGCCAACCTCATTACAGGGCATCTAGCAATCAGCCCCAGCATTTT. Full variable domain (missing parts from reference TRBV14 and TRBJ1-5): EAGVTQFPSHSVIEKGQTVTLRCDPISGHDNLYWYRRVMGKEIKFLLHFVKESKQDESGMPNNRFLAERTGGTYSTLKVQPAELEDSGVYFCASSQPHYRASSNQPQHFGDGTRLSIL.

This clone occurred a few times. J is TRBJ1-4 and V is TRBV21-1. TRBV21-1 represents a pseudogene. CDR3 size: 15 residues. The chain's CDR3 is CASSKAERESRKLFF. The CDR3 DNA reads TGTGCCAGCAGCAAAGCGGAGAGGGAATCGCGAAAACTGTTTTTT.

This sequence joins TRBV2 and TRBJ1-2; 9 nucleotides line up with TRBD1. This CDR3 contains 12 residues. Germline V CDR1 and CDR2: SNHLY, FYNNEI. The V segment lost 8 bases and the J segment 6 bases; nucleotides outside the gene matches: 4. The CDR3 DNA follows: TGTGCCAGCGCACAGGGGGCGAATGGCTACACCTTC. The encoded protein is CASAQGANGYTF.

The rearrangement joins TRBV4-2 to TRBJ1-4, with D unclear. CDR1 is LGHNA and CDR2 is YNFKEQ in the germline V gene. Deletions cut 4 bases from V and 0 bases from J, with 12 bases between. The CDR3 consists of 16 residues. The DNA of the CDR3 is TGTGCCAGCAGCCTGTGGAGTGGAGCAACTAATGAAAAACTGTTTTTT. Translated, it gives CASSLWSGATNEKLFF.

The V and J genes are TRBV2 and TRBJ1-1; no definite D call. This CDR3 region has 13 residues. V gave up 2 bases and J gave up 0 bases, with 4 bases separating them. The germline V gene encodes CDR1 SNHLY and CDR2 FYNNEI. The CDR3 DNA is TGTGCCAGCAGTGAATTCGTGAACACTGAAGCTTTCTTT. This gives the protein CASSEFVNTEAFF.